This TCR beta chain came from a study of cytomegalovirus exposure and HLA in healthy donors. Germline loops: CDR1 GTSNPN, CDR2 SVGIG (reference sequence). CDR3 length: 14 amino acids. V lost 2 bases and J 6 bases, leaving 16 bases between the germline ends. Primers included in the PCR were 60 Vbeta and 13 Jbeta primers. Sequenced by immunoSEQ multiplex PCR; TCRdb stores in-frame clones only, minus some. This table has roughly 110,000 clones, about 76% appearing once. The sequencing input was PBMCs. This TCR was recovered from a man aged 25 to 45 in good health and CMV-seropositive. The gene calls are TRBV30 and TRBJ1-2; D gene uncertain. Here the CDR3 reads CAWSQRSRGHGYTF. As DNA, the CDR3 is TGTGCCTGGAGTCAACGGTCCCGAGGGCATGGCTACACCTTC.